This passage covers 17 T cell receptor beta chains from one sample sequenced in a study of T cells in Graves' hyperthyroidism and ophthalmopathy. Researchers amplified the TCR beta CDR3 regions from RNA transcripts. First-round RT-PCR of the TCR CDR3 relied on the HTBI primer set. Each CDR3 protein gets one entry after TCRdb re-called the multiplex PCR reads with MiXCR. The sample shows approximately 690,000 distinct CDR3 sequences, roughly 15% of them seen only once. Sequenced sample: blood. The receptors originated from a woman in her forties or fifties with Graves' ophthalmopathy.

The chain recombines TRBV4-2 with TRBJ1-2; the D gene is possibly TRBD1 (5 bases). Deletions cut 1 base from V and 2 bases from J, with 8 bases between. The CDR3 has 14 amino acids. Germline V CDR1 and CDR2: LGHNA, YNFKEQ. The CDR3 DNA reads TGTGCCAGCAGCCAAGGAGGGACCAACTATGGCTACACCTTC. Translating it yields CASSQGGTNYGYTF.

This clonotype came up many times. V is TRBV12-3 or TRBV12-4 and J is TRBJ2-5; D not resolved. There are 13 residues in the CDR3. V gave up 3 bases and J gave up 5 bases, with 10 bases separating them. Written as DNA, the CDR3 is TGTGCCAGCAGTTTGTTAGCCCAGGAGACCCAGTACTTC. Protein product: CASSLLAQETQYF.

This clonotype was recorded at least ten times. This rearrangement joins TRBV18 to TRBJ2-7; TRBD1 aligns across 7 bases. With V trimmed by 3 bases and J by 4 bases, 6 bases remained unmatched. This CDR3 comprises 14 residues. CDR1 and CDR2 (germline): KGHSH, LQKENI. CDR3 sequence (DNA): TGTGCCAGCTCACCGCCTTCGACAGGGTACGAGCAGTACTTC. As protein: CASSPPSTGYEQYF.

In its sample, this clonotype was seen many times. The rearrangement links TRBV6-2 or TRBV6-3 to TRBJ1-5; D might be TRBD1 (6 bases). V was shortened by 6 bases and J by 6 bases, with 21 bases between the two germline ends. This CDR3 comprises 16 residues. Per germline, CDR1 MNHEY and CDR2 SVGEGT. CDR3 nucleotides: TGTGCCAGCAGGGTACGGGACAAAAGTCCGGTTCAGCCCCAGCATTTT. As protein: CASRVRDKSPVQPQHF.

This clonotype was seen ten or more times. The chain carries TRBV7-2 and TRBJ2-1; 10 bases align to TRBD2. Germline loops: CDR1 SGHTA, CDR2 FQGNSA. The V and J ends lost 3 bases and 6 bases, in that order; junction bases with no gene match: 2. The CDR3 is made up of 14 amino acids. The CDR3 sequence: CASSLLAGVNEQFF. The CDR3 DNA reads as TGTGCCAGCAGCTTGCTAGCGGGAGTCAATGAGCAGTTCTTC.

This clonotype was recorded many times. The chain carries TRBV7-3 and TRBJ2-1; D gene uncertain. This CDR3 contains 17 residues. Trimming pared 5 bases from V and 0 bases from J, leaving 17 bases between. In germline, CDR1 is SGHTA, CDR2 FQGTGA. The chain's CDR3 is CASSPKLPTGSYNEQFF. For the CDR3, the DNA is TGTGCCAGCAGCCCGAAGCTCCCTACTGGCTCCTACAATGAGCAGTTCTTC.

This clonotype appeared many times. This chain uses TRBV7-9 with TRBJ2-7, with 11 bases that match TRBD2. The CDR3 loop spans 17 amino acids. V lost 0 bases, J lost 0 bases, and 4 bases stayed unmatched. Germline CDR1 and CDR2: SEHNR and FQNEAQ (reference sequence). CDR3: CASSLASGRAVSYEQYF. CDR3 DNA: TGTGCCAGCAGCTTAGCTAGCGGGAGGGCCGTCTCCTACGAGCAGTACTTC.

CDR3 in amino acids: CSVGVGAFGGYTF. The CDR3 nucleotides are TGCAGCGTTGGTGTCGGCGCCTTTGGTGGCTACACCTTC. This chain connects TRBV29-1 to TRBJ1-2; D remains ambiguous. The germline V gene has CDR1 SQVTM and CDR2 ANQGSEA. CDR3 length equals 13 residues. Trimming took off 4 bases at V and 7 bases at J, with 16 bases between the two ends.

This clonotype was picked up many times. V usage is TRBV7-2 and J usage is TRBJ2-3; D remains ambiguous. Trimming shortened V by 1 base and J by 0 bases, and 11 bases separated the two germline ends. The length of the CDR3 is 16 residues. The V gene's germline CDR1 is SGHTA and CDR2 FQGNSA. DNA for the CDR3: TGTGCCAGCAGCTTAGTGGTCTGGGCTAGCACAGATACGCAGTATTTT. Protein: CASSLVVWASTDTQYF.

This clonotype showed up many times. This sequence joins TRBV5-8 and TRBJ2-1, with 9 bases lining up with TRBD2. This CDR3 spans 17 amino acids. Trimming removed 0 bases from V and 4 bases from J; junction bases left unmatched: 8. Germline CDR1 SGHTS, CDR2 YDEGEE. The CDR3 DNA reads TGTGCCAGCAGCTTGGGGATTAGCCTAGCGGGATACAATGAGCAGTTCTTC. Its protein product is CASSLGISLAGYNEQFF.

The rearrangement joins TRBV15 to TRBJ1-2, with 8 bases aligning to TRBD1. The J segment lost 2 bases and the V segment lost 1 base, leaving 6 bases of the junction unmatched. Germline V gene sequence: CDR1 LNHNV, CDR2 YYDKDF (reference sequence). This CDR3 contains 16 residues. CDR3 sequence (DNA): TGTGCCACCAGCAGAGGCGGACAGGGAGGGAACTATGGCTACACCTTC. This gives the protein CATSRGGQGGNYGYTF.

The chain employs TRBV6-1 and TRBJ2-1, with 9 bases aligning to TRBD1. The CDR3 length is 16 residues. Per germline, CDR1 MNHNS and CDR2 SASEGT. V dropped 6 bases and J dropped 7; count of bases not matched to a gene: 13. CDR3 sequence: CASSPLPGTGNNEQFF. CDR3 sequence (DNA): TGTGCCAGCAGCCCCCTTCCTGGGACAGGGAATAATGAGCAGTTCTTC.

This clonotype was counted ten times or more. The V and J genes are TRBV7-3 and TRBJ2-1; a weak D match, TRBD2 (6 bases). Trimming stripped 0 bases from V and 5 bases from J, with 11 bases between. The V gene's germline CDR1 is SGHTA and CDR2 FQGTGA. This CDR3 comprises 15 residues. This chain's CDR3 is CASSLTRWGDNEQFF. CDR3 nucleotide sequence: TGTGCCAGCAGCTTAACTAGGTGGGGGGACAATGAGCAGTTCTTC.

In its sample, this clonotype was seen many times. The rearrangement uses TRBV2 and TRBJ2-7; D is uncertain. V was cut by 2 bases and J by 9 bases, with 11 bases left in between. Germline V lookup: CDR1 SNHLY, CDR2 FYNNEI. This CDR3 has 12 amino acids. This CDR3 reads CASSERSGVQYF. For the CDR3, the DNA is TGTGCCAGCAGTGAAAGGTCGGGCGTGCAGTACTTC. Full variable domain (rest looked up from reference TRBV2 and TRBJ2-7): EPEVTQTPSHQVTQMGQEVILRCVPISNHLYFYWYRQILGQKVEFLVSFYNNEISEKSEIFDDQFSVERPDGSNFTLKIRSTKLEDSAMYFCASSERSGVQYFGPGTRLTVT.

This clonotype was observed many times. The gene calls are TRBV5-1 and TRBJ2-1; D not resolved. V was shortened by 0 bases and J by 8 bases, with 12 bases between the two germline ends. The CDR3 covers 14 residues. Germline V lookup: CDR1 SGHRS, CDR2 YFSETQ. Here the CDR3 reads CASSLEAGTHEQFF. CDR3 sequence (DNA): TGCGCCAGCAGCTTGGAGGCAGGCACCCATGAGCAGTTCTTC. Looking up the rest from reference TRBV5-1 and TRBJ2-1 gives the full variable domain: KAGVTQTPRYLIKTRGQQVTLSCSPISGHRSVSWYQQTPGQGLQFLFEYFSETQRNKGNFPGRFSGRQFSNSRSEMNVSTLELGDSALYLCASSLEAGTHEQFFGPGTRLTVL.

A few counts support this clonotype. The gene calls are TRBV10-3 and TRBJ1-2, with D possibly matching TRBD1 (5 bases). The ends were cut back, 6 bases at V and 7 bases at J, with 18 bases in the middle. CDR1 ENHRY and CDR2 SYGVKD come from the germline V gene. This CDR3 has 14 residues. The DNA for the CDR3 is TGTGCCATCAGCTCTCTGGGGCTGGTCGGTGGCTACACCTTC. This gives the protein CAISSLGLVGGYTF.

The V and J genes are TRBV19 and TRBJ1-1; TRBD1 agrees at 7 bases. The CDR3 length is 16 residues. Unmatched junction bases numbered 13, after V lost 5 bases and J lost 4 bases. CDR1 is LNHDA, CDR2 SQIVND, per germline (reference sequence). The CDR3 here is CASSVARQGPTTEAFF. The DNA of the CDR3 is TGTGCCAGTAGTGTCGCTCGACAGGGCCCGACCACTGAAGCTTTCTTT.